This T cell receptor (beta chain) was identified during a study of T cell responses to AZD1222 COVID-19 vaccine. Only in-frame clones appear in the TCRdb table, and some are missing; sequencing was by immunoSEQ multiplex PCR. The sample records some 180,000 clones, 92% being singletons. This CDR3 contains 15 residues. Germline V gene data show CDR1 as WNHNN and CDR2 as SYGVQD (reference sequence). Between the trimmed V and J ends, which lost 2 bases and 6 bases, there was a span of 14 bases. This sample comprised peripheral blood, obtained on day 0 of AZD1222 vaccination. The chain joins TRBV10-1 to TRBJ2-1; D is undetermined. This TCR derives from an adult in good health. CDR3 residues: CASSELRQGGNEQFF. The CDR3 coding sequence is TGCGCCAGCAGTGAGCTAAGACAAGGCGGCAATGAGCAGTTCTTC.